One sample yielded the 3 T cell receptor beta chains listed below, sequenced in a study of blood T cell repertoires in COVID-19. Produced via immunoSEQ multiplex PCR; TCRdb's table is partial and in-frame only. The table lists 150,000 or so clones, roughly three quarters of them singletons. Input material: peripheral blood. The source is a woman aged 70-85 years with acute or convalescent COVID-19.

The rearrangement links TRBV10-2 to TRBJ2-5; 9 bases line up with TRBD1. Germline V CDR1 and CDR2: WSHSY, SAAADI. This CDR3 contains 16 residues. The junction had 9 bases not matched to a gene; V was cut back by 5 bases and J by 2 bases. The CDR3 loop is CASSKGTGTGQETQYF. The DNA for the CDR3 is TGCGCCAGCAGTAAAGGAACCGGGACAGGGCAAGAGACCCAGTACTTC.

The J gene is TRBJ2-5, the V gene TRBV3-1 (or the pseudogene TRBV3-2); D is uncertain. The CDR3 is made up of 16 amino acids. The germline CDR1 and CDR2 sequences are LGHDT and YNNKEL (reference sequence). V shed 1 base and J shed 2 bases, with 14 bases lying between them. CDR3 amino acids: CASSQVERLVQETQYF. The CDR3 DNA follows: TGTGCCAGCAGCCAAGTTGAGAGGCTGGTACAAGAGACCCAGTACTTC.

Here the CDR3 reads CASSSIRRGNTDTQYF. Written as DNA, the CDR3 is TGTGCCAGCAGTTCCATACGCAGGGGGAACACAGATACGCAGTATTTT. This sequence joins TRBV28 and TRBJ2-3; TRBD1 agrees at 7 bases. Germline lookup yields CDR1 MDHEN and CDR2 SYDVKM. CDR3 size: 16 residues. The V gene end was trimmed by 4 bases and the J gene end by 2 bases; junction bases not matched to a gene: 9.